The 6 T cell receptor beta chains listed next were all sequenced from one sample in a study of T-cell memory formation after mild COVID-19. TCRdb re-called the 5' RACE reads through MiXCR, storing one row per CDR3 protein. The data show a few hundred thousand distinct CDR3 sequences, about a sixth seen once. Sequencing was done on a sample of PBMCs or a T cell subset sorted from them (not recorded which). Receptors originate from a man in his late teens or twenties who had mild COVID-19 (a few samples of this study predate the infection). Cell type and time point are not known.

This clonotype was picked up a small number of times. This chain connects TRBV10-1 to TRBJ1-6, with a weak D call TRBD1 (5 bases). V was clipped by 5 bases and J by 7 bases, with 9 bases between them. There are 13 residues in the CDR3. From germline, CDR1 is WNHNN and CDR2 SYGVQD (reference sequence). In nucleotides, the CDR3 is TGCGCCAGCAGTACAGGCCTGAATTCACCCCTCCACTTT. Its translation: CASSTGLNSPLHF.

There are a few counts of this clonotype. This rearrangement joins TRBV20-1 to TRBJ2-3; 11 nucleotides match TRBD2. Trimming took 6 bases from V and 4 from J; bases not matched to a gene: 6. The CDR3 covers 14 residues. Germline CDR1 reads DFQATT; CDR2 reads SNEGSKA (reference sequence). In DNA, the CDR3 is TGCAGTGCAAGTAGCGGGGGGGAAGCAGATACGCAGTATTTT. Its translation: CSASSGGEADTQYF.

V is TRBV28 and J is TRBJ2-4, with 7 bases identical to TRBD1. V shed 4 bases and J 0 bases; nucleotides not matched to a gene: 6. The CDR3 extends over 16 amino acids. Germline CDR1 reads MDHEN; CDR2 reads SYDVKM. This CDR3 reads CASSSLAGGAKNIQYF. For the CDR3, the DNA is TGTGCCAGCAGTTCCCTGGCAGGGGGAGCCAAAAACATTCAGTACTTC. The full variable domain, with the rest looked up from reference TRBV28 and TRBJ2-4, is DVKVTQSSRYLVKRTGEKVFLECVQDMDHENMFWYRQDPGLGLRLIYFSYDVKMKEKGDIPEGYSVSREKKERFSLILESASTNQTSMYLCASSSLAGGAKNIQYFGAGTRLSVL.

The chain recombines TRBV15 with TRBJ2-7; 7 nucleotides match TRBD1. This CDR3 is 13 amino acids long. Germline lookup yields CDR1 LNHNV and CDR2 YYDKDF (reference sequence). Trimming cost V 4 bases and J 6 bases; bases outside gene matches: 6. CDR3 bases: TGTGCCACCAGCACAACAGGGGTCGGCGAGCAGTACGTC. It specifies CATSTTGVGEQYV.

The chain is built from TRBV6-2 or TRBV6-3 and TRBJ2-1; no firm D call. V lost 5 bases to trimming and J lost 0 bases, with 8 bases between them. Germline values: CDR1 MNHEY, CDR2 SVGEGT. This CDR3 has 14 residues. The CDR3 protein is CASSRAPSYNEQFF. CDR3 DNA sequence: TGTGCCAGCAGTAGGGCCCCCTCCTACAATGAGCAGTTCTTC.

This chain connects TRBV25-1 to TRBJ1-6; D gene unclear. The length of the CDR3 is 14 residues. Germline values: CDR1 MGHDK, CDR2 SYGVNS. The V gene lost 6 bases and the J gene lost 8 bases, with 14 bases spanning the gap. The CDR3 sequence: CASSPGGRDSPLHF. The CDR3 bases are TGTGCCAGCAGCCCAGGAGGGAGGGATTCACCCCTCCACTTT.